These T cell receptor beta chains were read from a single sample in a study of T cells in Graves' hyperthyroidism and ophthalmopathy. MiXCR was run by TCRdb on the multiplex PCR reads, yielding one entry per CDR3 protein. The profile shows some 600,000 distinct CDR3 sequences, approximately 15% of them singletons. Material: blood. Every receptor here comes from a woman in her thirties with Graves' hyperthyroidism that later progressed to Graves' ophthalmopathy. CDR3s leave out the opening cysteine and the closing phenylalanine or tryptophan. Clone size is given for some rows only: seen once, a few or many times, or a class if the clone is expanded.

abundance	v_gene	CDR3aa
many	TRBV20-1	SAINPGRHNQPQH
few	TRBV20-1	SASYRGPSEKLF
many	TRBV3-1	ASSLFQEETQY
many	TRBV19	ASKEGTAVNQPQH
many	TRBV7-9	ASIHSGTPNEKLF
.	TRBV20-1	SAHMVVAADTQY
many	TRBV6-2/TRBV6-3	ASSYLDLNEKLF
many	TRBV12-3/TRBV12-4	ASTLTGSPQH
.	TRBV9	ASSPFPRDGLPKNIQY
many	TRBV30	AWSVGESSYNEQF
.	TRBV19	ASKQYGYT
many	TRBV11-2	ASSLRGGNNEQF
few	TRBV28	ASRGMGSDEQY
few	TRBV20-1	SAIWDTEAF
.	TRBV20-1	SARDVSSGRGDTQY
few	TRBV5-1	ASWRENTEAF
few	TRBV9	ASSEDRGSGEQY
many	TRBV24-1	ATSDFKETQY
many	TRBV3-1	ASSQEDRGHGYT
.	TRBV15	ATSRETGNPNTEAF
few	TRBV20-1	SAKPYGNAGELF
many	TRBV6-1	ASSPASGRDEQF
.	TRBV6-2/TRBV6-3	ASSLGISLNTIY
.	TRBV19	ASSITPRGNYEQY
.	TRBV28	ASSSWTGEKLF
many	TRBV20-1	SASRGRQTVNEKLF
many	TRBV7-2	ASSLELLPGDTQY
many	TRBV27	ASRKTGASYEQY
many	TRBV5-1	ASSLRAADTNEQF
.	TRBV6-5	ASSYSSWTQTYEQY
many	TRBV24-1	ATSDLSSGLYNEQF
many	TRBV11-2	ASSLDFAGGGETQY
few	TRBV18	ASSPPALSSGNTIY
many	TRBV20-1	SARDPRTSGPQETQY
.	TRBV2	ASLLGAPNEKLF
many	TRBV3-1	ASSQGLDAYEQY
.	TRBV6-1	ASSRDKVKAF
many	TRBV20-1	SYEGQETQY
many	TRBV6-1	ASSHLALTGNEQF
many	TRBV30	AWSLTGTGINSPLH
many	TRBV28	ASSNLSGSERETQY
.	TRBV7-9	ASSLALAGRETQY
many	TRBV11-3	ASSLGRGFSYEQY